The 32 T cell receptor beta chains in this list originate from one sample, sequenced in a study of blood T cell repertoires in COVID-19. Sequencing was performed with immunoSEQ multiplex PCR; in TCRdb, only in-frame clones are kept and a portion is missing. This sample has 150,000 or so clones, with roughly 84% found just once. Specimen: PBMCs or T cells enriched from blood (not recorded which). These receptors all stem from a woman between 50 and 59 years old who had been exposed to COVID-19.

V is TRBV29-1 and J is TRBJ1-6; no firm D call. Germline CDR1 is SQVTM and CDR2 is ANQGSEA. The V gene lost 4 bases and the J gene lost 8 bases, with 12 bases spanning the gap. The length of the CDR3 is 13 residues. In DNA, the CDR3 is TGCAGCGTTGGTACCTCGAGGGATTCACCCCTCCACTTT. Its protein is CSVGTSRDSPLHF.

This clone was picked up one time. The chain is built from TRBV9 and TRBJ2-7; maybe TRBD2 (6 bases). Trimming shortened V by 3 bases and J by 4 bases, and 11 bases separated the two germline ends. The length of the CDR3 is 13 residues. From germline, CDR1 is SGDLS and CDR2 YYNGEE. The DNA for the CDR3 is TGTGCCAGCAGCGCCTCGGGAGCTTACGAGCAGTACTTC. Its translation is CASSASGAYEQYF.

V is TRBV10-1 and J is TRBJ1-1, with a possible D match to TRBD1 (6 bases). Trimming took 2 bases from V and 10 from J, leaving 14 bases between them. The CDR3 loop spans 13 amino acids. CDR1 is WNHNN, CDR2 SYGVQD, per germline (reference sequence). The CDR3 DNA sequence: TGCGCCAGCAGTGAGAATTTGGGGGCGGCAGCTTTCTTT. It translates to CASSENLGAAAFF.

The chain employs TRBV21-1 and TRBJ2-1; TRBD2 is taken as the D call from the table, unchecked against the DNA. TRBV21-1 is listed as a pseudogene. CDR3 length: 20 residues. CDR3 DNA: TGTGCCAGCAGCAAAGTAGGTGGGGTTCAGGGACTAGCCGCGAACAATGAGCAGTTCTTC. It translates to CASSKVGGVQGLAANNEQFF.

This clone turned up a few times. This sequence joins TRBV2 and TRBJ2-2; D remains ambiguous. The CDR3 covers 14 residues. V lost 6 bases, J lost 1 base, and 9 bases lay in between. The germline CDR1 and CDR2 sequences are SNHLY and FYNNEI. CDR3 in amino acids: CASRILVNTGELFF. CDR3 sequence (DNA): TGTGCCAGCAGGATACTGGTGAACACCGGGGAGCTGTTTTTT.

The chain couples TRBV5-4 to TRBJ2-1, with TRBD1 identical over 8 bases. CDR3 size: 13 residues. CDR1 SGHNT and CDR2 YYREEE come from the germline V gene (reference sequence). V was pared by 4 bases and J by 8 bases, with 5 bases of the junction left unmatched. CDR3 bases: TGTGCCAGCAGCACCCAGGGGGCGGATGAGCAGTTCTTC. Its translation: CASSTQGADEQFF.

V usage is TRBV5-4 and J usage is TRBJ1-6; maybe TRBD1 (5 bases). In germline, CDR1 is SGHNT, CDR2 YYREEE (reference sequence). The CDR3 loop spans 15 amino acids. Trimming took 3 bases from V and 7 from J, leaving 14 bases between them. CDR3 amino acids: CASSSSDRVNSPLHF. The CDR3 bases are TGTGCCAGCAGCTCCTCAGACAGAGTAAATTCACCCCTCCACTTT.

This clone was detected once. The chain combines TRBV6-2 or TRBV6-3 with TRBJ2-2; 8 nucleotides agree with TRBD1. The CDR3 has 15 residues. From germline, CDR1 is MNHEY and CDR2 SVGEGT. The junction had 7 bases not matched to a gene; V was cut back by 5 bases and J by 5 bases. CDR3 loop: CASSPGQGWTGELFF. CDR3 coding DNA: TGTGCCAGCAGTCCCGGACAGGGATGGACCGGGGAGCTGTTTTTT.

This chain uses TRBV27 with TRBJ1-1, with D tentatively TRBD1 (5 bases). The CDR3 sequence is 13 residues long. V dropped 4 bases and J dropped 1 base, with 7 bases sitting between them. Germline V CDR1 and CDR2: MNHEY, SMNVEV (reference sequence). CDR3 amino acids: CASSYTGNTEAFF. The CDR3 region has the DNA TGTGCCAGCAGTTACACAGGGAACACTGAAGCTTTCTTT.

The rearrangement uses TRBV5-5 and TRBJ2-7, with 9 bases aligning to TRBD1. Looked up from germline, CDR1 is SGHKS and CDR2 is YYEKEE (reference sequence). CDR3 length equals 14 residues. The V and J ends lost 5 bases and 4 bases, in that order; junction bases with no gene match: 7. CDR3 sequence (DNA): TGTGCCAGCAGTTCCGGGACAGGGTCATACGAGCAGTACTTC. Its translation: CASSSGTGSYEQYF.

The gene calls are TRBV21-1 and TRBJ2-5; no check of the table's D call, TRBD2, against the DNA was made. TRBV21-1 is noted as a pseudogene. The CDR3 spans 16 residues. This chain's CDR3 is CASSKVRPRSCETQYF. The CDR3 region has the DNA TGTGCCAGCAGCAAAGTTAGGCCCCGGAGCTGTGAGACCCAGTACTTC.

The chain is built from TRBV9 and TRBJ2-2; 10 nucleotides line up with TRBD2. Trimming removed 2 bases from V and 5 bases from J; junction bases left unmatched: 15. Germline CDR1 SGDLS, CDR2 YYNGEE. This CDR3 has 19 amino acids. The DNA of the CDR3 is TGTGCCAGCAGCGTCCGGACTAGCGGTCCTCAGCCTGGGACCGGGGAGCTGTTTTTT. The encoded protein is CASSVRTSGPQPGTGELFF.

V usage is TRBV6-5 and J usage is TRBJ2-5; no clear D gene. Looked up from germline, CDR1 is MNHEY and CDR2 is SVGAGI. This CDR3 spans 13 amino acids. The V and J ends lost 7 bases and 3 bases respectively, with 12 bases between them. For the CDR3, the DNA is TGTGCCAGCACTAGGCGGCAGAAAGAGACCCAGTACTTC. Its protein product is CASTRRQKETQYF.

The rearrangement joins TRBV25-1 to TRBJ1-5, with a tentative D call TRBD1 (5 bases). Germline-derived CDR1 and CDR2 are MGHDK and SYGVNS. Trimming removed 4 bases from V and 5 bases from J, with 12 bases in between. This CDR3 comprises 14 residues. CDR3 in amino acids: CASSALGGDQPQHF. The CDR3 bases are TGTGCCAGCAGTGCCCTCGGGGGGGATCAGCCCCAGCATTTT.

CDR3 amino acids: CASSSRLAGGNTGELFF. The CDR3 bases are TGTGCCAGCAGCTCTCGACTAGCGGGGGGCAACACCGGGGAGCTGTTTTTT. The chain recombines TRBV9 with TRBJ2-2, with 13 bases identical to TRBD2. Trimming cost V 4 bases and J 2 bases; bases outside gene matches: 5. From germline, CDR1 is SGDLS and CDR2 YYNGEE. This CDR3 region has 17 residues.

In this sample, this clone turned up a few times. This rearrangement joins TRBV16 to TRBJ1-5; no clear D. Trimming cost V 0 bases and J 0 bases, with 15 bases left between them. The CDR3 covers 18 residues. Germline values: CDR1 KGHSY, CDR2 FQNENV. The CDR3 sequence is CASSQSGELVVSNQPQHF. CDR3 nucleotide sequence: TGTGCCAGCAGCCAATCCGGTGAATTGGTAGTTAGCAATCAGCCCCAGCATTTT.

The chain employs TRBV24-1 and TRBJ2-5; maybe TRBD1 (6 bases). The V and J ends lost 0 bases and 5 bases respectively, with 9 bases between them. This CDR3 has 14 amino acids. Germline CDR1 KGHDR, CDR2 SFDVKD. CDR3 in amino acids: CATSDLQGKETQYF. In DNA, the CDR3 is TGTGCCACCAGTGATTTGCAGGGGAAGGAGACCCAGTACTTC.

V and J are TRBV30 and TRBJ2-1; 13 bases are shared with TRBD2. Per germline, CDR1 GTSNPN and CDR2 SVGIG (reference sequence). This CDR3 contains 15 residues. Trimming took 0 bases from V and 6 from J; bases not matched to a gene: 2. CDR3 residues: CAWSVRLAGGNEQFF. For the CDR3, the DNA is TGTGCCTGGAGTGTTAGACTAGCGGGAGGCAATGAGCAGTTCTTC.

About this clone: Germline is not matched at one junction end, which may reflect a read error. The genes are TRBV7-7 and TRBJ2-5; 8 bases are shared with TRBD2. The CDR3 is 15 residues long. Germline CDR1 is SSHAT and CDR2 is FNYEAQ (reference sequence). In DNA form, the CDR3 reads TGTGCTAGCAGCTTAGCCGGGGGGGCGTTGGAGACCCAGTACTTC. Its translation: CASSLAGGALETQYF.

CDR3 in amino acids: CASSLDTGRGDGYTF. CDR3 DNA: TGTGCCAGCAGCTTGGACACTGGGAGGGGGGATGGCTACACCTTC. V and J are TRBV5-8 and TRBJ1-2; D might be TRBD1 (6 bases). CDR3 length equals 15 residues. Trimming stripped 0 bases from V and 6 bases from J, with 15 bases between. The germline V gene encodes CDR1 SGHTS and CDR2 YDEGEE.

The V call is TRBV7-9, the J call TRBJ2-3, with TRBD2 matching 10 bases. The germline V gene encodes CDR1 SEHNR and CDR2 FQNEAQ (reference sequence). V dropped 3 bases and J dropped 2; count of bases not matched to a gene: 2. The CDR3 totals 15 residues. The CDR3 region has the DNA TGTGCCAGCAGCTTTGGACTAGCGGACACAGATACGCAGTATTTT. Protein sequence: CASSFGLADTDTQYF.

CDR3 region: CASLQARGNSPLHF. In DNA, the CDR3 is TGTGCCAGCCTCCAGGCCAGGGGAAATTCACCCCTCCACTTT. The chain employs TRBV2 and TRBJ1-6; weak D call: TRBD1 (6 bases). CDR3 size: 14 residues. CDR1 is SNHLY and CDR2 is FYNNEI in the germline V gene. Trimming took 8 bases from V and 7 from J, leaving 15 bases between them.

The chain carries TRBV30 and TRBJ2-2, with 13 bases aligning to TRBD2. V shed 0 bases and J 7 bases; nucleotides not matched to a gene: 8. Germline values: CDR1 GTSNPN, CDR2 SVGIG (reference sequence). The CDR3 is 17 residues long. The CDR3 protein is CAWSVGTSGISGGELFF. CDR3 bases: TGTGCCTGGAGTGTAGGGACTAGCGGGATCAGTGGCGGGGAGCTGTTTTTT.

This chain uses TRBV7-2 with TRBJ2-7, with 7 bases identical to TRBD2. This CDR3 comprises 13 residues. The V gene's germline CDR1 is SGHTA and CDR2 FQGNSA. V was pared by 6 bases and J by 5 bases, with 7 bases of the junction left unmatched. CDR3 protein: CASSRGVAHEQYF. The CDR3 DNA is TGTGCCAGCAGTCGGGGGGTTGCCCACGAGCAGTACTTC.

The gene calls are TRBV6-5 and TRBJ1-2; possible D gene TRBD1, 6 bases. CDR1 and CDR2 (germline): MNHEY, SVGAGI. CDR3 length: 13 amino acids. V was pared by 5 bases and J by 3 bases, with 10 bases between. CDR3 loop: CASSQGWDYGYTF. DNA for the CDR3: TGTGCCAGCAGTCAGGGGTGGGACTATGGCTACACCTTC.

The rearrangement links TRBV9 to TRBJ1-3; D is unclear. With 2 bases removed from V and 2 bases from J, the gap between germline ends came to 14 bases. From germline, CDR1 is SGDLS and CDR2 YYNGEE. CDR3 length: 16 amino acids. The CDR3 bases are TGTGCCAGCAGCGTCCCCCTCGAGGGAGCTGGAAACACCATATATTTT. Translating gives CASSVPLEGAGNTIYF. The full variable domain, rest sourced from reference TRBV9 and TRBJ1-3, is DSGVTQTPKHLITATGQRVTLRCSPRSGDLSVYWYQQSLDQGLQFLIQYYNGEERAKGNILERFSAQQFPDLHSELNLSSLELGDSALYFCASSVPLEGAGNTIYFGEGSWLTVV.

The DNA for the CDR3 is TGTGCCAGCAGTGGCCGGCGGGCCCCCTACGAGCAGTACTTC. Its translation: CASSGRRAPYEQYF. This sequence joins TRBV27 and TRBJ2-7, with D maybe TRBD2 (5 bases). The V end was cut by 5 bases, the J end by 2 bases, with 13 bases between. Germline V gene lookup returns CDR1 MNHEY and CDR2 SMNVEV (reference sequence). This CDR3 contains 14 residues.

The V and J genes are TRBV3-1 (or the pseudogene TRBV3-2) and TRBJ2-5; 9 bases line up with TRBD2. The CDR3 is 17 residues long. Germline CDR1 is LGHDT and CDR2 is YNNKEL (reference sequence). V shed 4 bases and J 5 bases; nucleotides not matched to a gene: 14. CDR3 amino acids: CASSPLGGGRAGETQYF. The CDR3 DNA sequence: TGTGCCAGCAGCCCACTGGGTGGCGGGAGGGCCGGGGAGACCCAGTACTTC.

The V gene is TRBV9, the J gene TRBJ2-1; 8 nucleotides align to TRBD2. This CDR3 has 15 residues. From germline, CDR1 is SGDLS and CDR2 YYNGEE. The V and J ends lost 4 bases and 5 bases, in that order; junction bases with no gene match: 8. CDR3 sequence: CASSRSGRGDNEQFF. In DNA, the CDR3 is TGTGCCAGCAGCCGAAGCGGGAGAGGTGACAATGAGCAGTTCTTC.

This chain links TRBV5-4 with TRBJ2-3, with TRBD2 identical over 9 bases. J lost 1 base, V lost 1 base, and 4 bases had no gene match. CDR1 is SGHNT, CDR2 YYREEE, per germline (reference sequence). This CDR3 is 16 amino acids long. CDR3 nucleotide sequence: TGTGCCAGCAGCTTGCCCTTAGCGGGGGGCACAGATACGCAGTATTTT. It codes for CASSLPLAGGTDTQYF.

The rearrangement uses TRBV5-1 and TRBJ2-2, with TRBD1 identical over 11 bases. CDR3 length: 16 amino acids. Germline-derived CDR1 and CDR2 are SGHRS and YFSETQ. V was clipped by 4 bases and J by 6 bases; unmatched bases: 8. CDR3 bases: TGCGCCAGCAGCCTCCGGGACAGGGGGACTCCCGGGGAGCTGTTTTTT. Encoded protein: CASSLRDRGTPGELFF.

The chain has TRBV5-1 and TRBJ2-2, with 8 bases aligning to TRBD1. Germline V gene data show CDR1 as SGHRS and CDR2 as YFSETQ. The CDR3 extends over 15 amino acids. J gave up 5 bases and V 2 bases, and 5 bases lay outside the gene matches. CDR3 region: CASSFFQGATGELFF. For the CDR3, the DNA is TGCGCCAGCAGCTTCTTCCAGGGGGCGACCGGGGAGCTGTTTTTT.